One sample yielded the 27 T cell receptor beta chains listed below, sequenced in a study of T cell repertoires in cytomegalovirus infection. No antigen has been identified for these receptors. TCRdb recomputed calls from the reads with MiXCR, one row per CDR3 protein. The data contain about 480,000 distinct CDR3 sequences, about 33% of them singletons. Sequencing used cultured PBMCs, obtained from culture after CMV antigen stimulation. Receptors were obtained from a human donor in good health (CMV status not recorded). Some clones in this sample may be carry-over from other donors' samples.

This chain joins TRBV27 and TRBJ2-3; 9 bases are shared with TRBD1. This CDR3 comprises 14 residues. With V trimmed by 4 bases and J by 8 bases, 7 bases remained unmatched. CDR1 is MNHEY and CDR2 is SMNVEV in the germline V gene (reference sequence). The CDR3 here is CASSSDRGWGTQYF. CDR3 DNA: TGTGCCAGCAGTTCGGACAGGGGCTGGGGTACGCAGTATTTT.

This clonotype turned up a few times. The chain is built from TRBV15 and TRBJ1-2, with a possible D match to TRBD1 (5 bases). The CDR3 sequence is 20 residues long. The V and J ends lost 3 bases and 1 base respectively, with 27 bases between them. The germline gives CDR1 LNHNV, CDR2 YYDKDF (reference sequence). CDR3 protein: CATSRKLRRVEKPFNYGYTF. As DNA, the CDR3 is TGTGCCACCAGCAGGAAACTCCGCAGGGTGGAGAAACCTTTTAACTATGGCTACACCTTC.

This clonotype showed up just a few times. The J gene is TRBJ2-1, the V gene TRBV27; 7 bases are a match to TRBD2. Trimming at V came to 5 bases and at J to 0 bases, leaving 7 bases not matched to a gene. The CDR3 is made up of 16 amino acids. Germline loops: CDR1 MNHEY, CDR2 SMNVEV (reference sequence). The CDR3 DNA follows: TGTGCCAGCAGTAATCTAGCGGACCCCTCCTACAATGAGCAGTTCTTC. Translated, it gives CASSNLADPSYNEQFF.

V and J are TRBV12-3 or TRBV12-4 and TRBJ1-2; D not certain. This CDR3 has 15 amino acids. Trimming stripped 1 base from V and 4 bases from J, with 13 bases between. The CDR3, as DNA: TGTGCCAGCAGTTTAGGGTCAGCTAATACCTATGGCTACACCTTC. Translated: CASSLGSANTYGYTF.

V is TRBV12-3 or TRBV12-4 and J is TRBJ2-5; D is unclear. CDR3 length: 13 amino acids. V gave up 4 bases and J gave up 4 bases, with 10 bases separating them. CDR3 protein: CASSSGWGETQYF. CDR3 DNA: TGTGCCAGCAGTTCGGGCTGGGGAGAGACCCAGTACTTC.

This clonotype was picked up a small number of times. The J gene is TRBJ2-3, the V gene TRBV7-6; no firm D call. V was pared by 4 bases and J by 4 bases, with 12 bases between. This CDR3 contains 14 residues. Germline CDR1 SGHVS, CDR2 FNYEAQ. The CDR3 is CASSSSVWADTQYF. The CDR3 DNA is TGTGCCAGCAGCTCGTCCGTATGGGCAGATACGCAGTATTTT.

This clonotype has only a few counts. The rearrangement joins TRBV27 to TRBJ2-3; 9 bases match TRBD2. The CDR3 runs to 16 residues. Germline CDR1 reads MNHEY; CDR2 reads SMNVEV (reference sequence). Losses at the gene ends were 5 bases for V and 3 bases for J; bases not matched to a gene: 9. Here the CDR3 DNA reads TGTGCCAGCAGTATAGCCACAGCGGGAGGAACAGATACGCAGTATTTT. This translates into CASSIATAGGTDTQYF.

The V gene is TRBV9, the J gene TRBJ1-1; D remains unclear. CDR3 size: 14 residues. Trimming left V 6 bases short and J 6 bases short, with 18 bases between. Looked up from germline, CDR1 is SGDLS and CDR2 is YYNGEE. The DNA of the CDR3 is TGTGCCAGCACCCTCCAGCAGGATGGCGCTGAAGCTTTCTTT. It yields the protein CASTLQQDGAEAFF.

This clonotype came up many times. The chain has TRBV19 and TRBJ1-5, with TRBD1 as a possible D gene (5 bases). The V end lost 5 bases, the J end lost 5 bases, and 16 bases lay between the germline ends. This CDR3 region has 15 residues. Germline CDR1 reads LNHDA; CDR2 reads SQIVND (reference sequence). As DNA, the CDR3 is TGTGCCAGTAGTTCCTTGGCGGGGCCATATCAGCCCCAGCATTTT. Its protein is CASSSLAGPYQPQHF.

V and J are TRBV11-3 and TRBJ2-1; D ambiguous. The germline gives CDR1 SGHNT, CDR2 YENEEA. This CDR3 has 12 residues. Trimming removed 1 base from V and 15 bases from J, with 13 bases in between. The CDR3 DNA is TGTGCCAGCAGCTTAGGGGCTGGGAACCGGTTCTTC. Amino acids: CASSLGAGNRFF.

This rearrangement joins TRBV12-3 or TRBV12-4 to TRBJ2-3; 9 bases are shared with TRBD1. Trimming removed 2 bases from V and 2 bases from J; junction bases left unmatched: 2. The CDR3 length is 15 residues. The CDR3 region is CASSLRDRVTDTQYF. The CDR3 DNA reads TGTGCCAGCAGTTTAAGGGACAGGGTCACAGATACGCAGTATTTT.

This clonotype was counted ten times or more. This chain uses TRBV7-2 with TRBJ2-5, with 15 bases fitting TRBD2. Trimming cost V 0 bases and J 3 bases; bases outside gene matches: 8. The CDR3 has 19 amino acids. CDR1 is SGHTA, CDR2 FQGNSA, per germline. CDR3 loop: CASSLAGLAGGPEEETQYF. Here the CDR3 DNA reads TGTGCCAGCAGCTTAGCAGGACTAGCGGGAGGGCCGGAAGAAGAGACCCAGTACTTC.

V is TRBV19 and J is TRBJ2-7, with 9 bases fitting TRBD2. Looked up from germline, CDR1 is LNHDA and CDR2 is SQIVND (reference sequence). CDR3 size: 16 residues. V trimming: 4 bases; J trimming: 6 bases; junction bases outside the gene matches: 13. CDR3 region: CASSTKPLGSGSEQYF. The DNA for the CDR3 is TGTGCCAGTAGTACGAAGCCCCTTGGTAGCGGGAGCGAGCAGTACTTC.

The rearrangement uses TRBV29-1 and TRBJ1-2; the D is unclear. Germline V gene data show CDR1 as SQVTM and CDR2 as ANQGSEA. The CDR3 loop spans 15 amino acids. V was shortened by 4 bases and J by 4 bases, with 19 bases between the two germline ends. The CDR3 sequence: CSVVSSRASSYGYTF. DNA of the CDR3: TGCAGCGTTGTATCCTCGCGGGCTTCTTCCTATGGCTACACCTTC.

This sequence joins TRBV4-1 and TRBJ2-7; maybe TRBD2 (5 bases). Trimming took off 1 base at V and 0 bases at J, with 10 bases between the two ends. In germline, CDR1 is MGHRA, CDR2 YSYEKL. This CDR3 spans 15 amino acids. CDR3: CASSQAWAGSYEQYV. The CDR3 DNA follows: TGCGCCAGCAGCCAAGCCTGGGCGGGCTCCTACGAGCAGTACGTC.

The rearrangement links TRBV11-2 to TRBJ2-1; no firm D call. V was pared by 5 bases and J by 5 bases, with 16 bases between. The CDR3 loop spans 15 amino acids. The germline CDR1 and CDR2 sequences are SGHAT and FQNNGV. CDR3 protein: CASSTLLGSNNEQFF. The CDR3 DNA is TGTGCCAGCAGCACTCTCCTGGGGTCTAACAATGAGCAGTTCTTC. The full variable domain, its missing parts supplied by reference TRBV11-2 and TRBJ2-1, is EAGVAQSPRYKIIEKRQSVAFWCNPISGHATLYWYQQILGQGPKLLIQFQNNGVVDDSQLPKDRFSAERLKGVDSTLKIQPAKLEDSAVYLCASSTLLGSNNEQFFGPGTRLTVL.

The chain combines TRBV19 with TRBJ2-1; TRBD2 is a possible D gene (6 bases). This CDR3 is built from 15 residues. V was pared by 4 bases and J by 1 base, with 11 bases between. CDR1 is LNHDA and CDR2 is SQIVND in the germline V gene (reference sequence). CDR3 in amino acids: CASSTRDFSYNEQFF. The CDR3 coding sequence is TGTGCCAGTAGTACTCGGGACTTTTCCTACAATGAGCAGTTCTTC.

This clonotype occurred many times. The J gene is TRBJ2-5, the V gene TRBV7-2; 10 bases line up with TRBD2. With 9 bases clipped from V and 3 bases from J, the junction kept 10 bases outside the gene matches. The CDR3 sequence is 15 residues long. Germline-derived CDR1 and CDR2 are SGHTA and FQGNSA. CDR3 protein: CARLPGLARKETQYF. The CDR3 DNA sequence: TGTGCCAGGTTGCCGGGACTAGCGAGAAAAGAGACCCAGTACTTC.

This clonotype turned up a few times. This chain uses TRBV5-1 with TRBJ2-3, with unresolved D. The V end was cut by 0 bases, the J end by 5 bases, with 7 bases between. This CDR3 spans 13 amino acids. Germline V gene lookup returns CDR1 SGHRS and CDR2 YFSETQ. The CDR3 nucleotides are TGCGCCAGCAGCTTGGATACAGAAGATACGCAGTATTTT. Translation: CASSLDTEDTQYF.

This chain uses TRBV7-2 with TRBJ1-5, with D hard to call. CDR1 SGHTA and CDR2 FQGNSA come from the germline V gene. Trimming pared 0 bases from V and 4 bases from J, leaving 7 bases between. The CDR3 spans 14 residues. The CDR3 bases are TGTGCCAGCAGCTTAGCAGCAGAGAATCAGCCCCAGCATTTT. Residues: CASSLAAENQPQHF.

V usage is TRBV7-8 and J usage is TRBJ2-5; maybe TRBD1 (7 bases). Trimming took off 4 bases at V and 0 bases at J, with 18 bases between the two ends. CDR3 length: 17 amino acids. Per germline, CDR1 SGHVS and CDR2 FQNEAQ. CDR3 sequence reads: CASSSGGIGLYQETQYF. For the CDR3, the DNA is TGTGCCAGCAGCTCAGGGGGGATAGGCTTGTACCAAGAGACCCAGTACTTC.

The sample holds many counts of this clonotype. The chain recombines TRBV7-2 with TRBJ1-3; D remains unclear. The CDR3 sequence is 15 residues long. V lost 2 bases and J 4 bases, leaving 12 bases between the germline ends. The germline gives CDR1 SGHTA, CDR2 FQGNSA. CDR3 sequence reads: CASSLSAQDGNTIYF. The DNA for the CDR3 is TGTGCCAGCAGCTTAAGTGCACAAGACGGAAACACCATATATTTT.

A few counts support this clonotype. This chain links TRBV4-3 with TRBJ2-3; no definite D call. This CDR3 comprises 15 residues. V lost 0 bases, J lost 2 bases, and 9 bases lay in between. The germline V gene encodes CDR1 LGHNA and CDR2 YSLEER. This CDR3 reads CASSQEWLFTDTQYF. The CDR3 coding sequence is TGCGCCAGCAGCCAAGAGTGGCTCTTCACAGATACGCAGTATTTT.

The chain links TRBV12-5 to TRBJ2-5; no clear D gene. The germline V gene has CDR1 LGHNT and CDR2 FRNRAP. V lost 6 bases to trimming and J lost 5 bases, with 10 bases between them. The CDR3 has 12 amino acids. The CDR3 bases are TGTGCTAGTGGACTTGCTGGCGAGACCCAGTACTTC. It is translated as CASGLAGETQYF.

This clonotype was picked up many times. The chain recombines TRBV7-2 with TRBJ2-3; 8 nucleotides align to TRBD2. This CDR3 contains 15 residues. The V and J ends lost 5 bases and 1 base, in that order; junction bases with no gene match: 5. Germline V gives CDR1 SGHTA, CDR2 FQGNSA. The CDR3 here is CASSQQAGGTDTQYF. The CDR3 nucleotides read TGTGCCAGCAGCCAACAAGCGGGAGGCACAGATACGCAGTATTTT.

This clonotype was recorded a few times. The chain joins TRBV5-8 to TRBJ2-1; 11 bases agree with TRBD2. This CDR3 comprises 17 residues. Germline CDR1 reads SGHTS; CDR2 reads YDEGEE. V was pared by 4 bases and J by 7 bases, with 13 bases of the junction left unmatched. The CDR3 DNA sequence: TGTGCCAGCAGCACAATCTCTAGCGGGAGGTATGGGAATGAGCAGTTCTTC. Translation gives CASSTISSGRYGNEQFF.

The CDR3 sequence is CASSKTGGLALANEQFF. CDR3 in DNA: TGCGCCAGCTCTAAGACAGGCGGACTAGCTCTTGCCAATGAGCAGTTCTTC. The chain is built from TRBV5-1 and TRBJ2-1; 8 positions match TRBD2. The CDR3 is 17 residues long. Germline V gene lookup returns CDR1 SGHRS and CDR2 YFSETQ. The ends lost 7 bases at V and 6 bases at J; junction bases unmatched: 18.